This T cell receptor (beta chain) emerged from a study of early T cells in non-severe SARS-CoV-2 infection. On the study more broadly: Bulk RNA taken from unsorted whole blood was sequenced, leaving chains unpaired. Broader study findings: VDJdb matches were skewed toward anti-spike CD8 T cell responses.

Unique molecular identifiers (one per individual cDNA molecule) were attached. TCRdb re-called the 5' RACE reads through MiXCR, storing one row per CDR3 protein. This table holds 75,000 to 100,000 distinct CDR3 sequences, more than 12% found once. In regard to this clonotype: Its antigen is as yet unknown.

CDR3 length: 14 amino acids. With 3 bases removed from V and 7 bases from J, the gap between germline ends came to 16 bases. In germline, CDR1 is MDHEN, CDR2 SYDVKM. The J gene is TRBJ2-7, the V gene TRBV28, with a possible D match to TRBD1 (6 bases). Sequencing input: whole blood. The source of this sequence is an adult who was a healthcare worker with PCR-confirmed SARS-CoV-2 infection or an uninfected control (not recorded which). The CDR3 protein is CASSLIGRGYEQYF. As DNA, the CDR3 is TGTGCCAGCAGTTTGATCGGCAGGGGTTATGAGCAGTACTTC.